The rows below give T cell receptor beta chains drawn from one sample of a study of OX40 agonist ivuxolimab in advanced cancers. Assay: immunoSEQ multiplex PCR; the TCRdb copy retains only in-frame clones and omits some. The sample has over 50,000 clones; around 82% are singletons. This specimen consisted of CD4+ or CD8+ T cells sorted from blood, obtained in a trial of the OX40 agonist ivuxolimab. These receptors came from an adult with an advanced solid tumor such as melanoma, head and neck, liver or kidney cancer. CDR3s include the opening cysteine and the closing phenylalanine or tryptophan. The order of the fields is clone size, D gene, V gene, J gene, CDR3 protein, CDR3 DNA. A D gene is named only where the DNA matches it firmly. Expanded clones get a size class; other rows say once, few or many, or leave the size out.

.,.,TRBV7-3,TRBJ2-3,CASSSAEFTDTQYF,TGTGCCAGCAGCTCGGCCGAATTCACAGATACGCAGTATTTT
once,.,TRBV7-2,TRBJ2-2,CASSQDTLTGELFF,TGTGCCAGCAGCCAAGATACACTCACCGGGGAGCTGTTTTTT
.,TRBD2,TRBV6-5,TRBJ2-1,CASSPGLDSYNEQFF,TGTGCCAGCAGTCCCGGACTAGACTCCTACAATGAGCAGTTCTTC
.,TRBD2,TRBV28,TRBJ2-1,CASSTIAGVLGEQFF,TGTGCCAGCAGTACGATAGCGGGAGTCCTGGGTGAGCAGTTCTTC
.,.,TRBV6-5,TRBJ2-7,CASSSPGLGTYEQYF,TGTGCCAGCAGTTCGCCGGGACTGGGGACCTACGAGCAGTACTTC
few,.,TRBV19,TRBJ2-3,CASMSSSQDTQYF,TGTGCCAGTATGTCTTCGTCTCAAGATACGCAGTATTTT
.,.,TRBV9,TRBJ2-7,CASSVAATARVYEQYF,TGTGCCAGCAGCGTAGCCGCTACCGCCAGGGTCTACGAGCAGTACTTC
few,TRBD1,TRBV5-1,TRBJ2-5,CASSPGQGGETQYF,TGCGCCAGCAGCCCGGGACAGGGTGGAGAGACCCAGTACTTC
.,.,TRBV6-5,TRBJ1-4,CASSYTGSFEEKLFF,TGTGCCAGCAGTTATACAGGAAGCTTTGAGGAAAAACTGTTTTTT
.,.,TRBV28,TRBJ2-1,CASSSGMNEQFF,TGTGCCAGCAGTTCCGGTATGAATGAGCAGTTCTTC
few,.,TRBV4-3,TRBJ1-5,CASSQDFGEGQPQHF,TGCGCCAGCAGCCAAGACTTCGGGGAGGGCCAGCCCCAGCATTTT
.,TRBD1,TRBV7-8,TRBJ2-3,CASSTKATGAPFTDTQYF,TGTGCCAGCAGCACCAAGGCGACAGGGGCGCCATTCACAGATACGCAGTATTTT
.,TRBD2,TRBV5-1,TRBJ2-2,CASSVVPGGSNTGELFF,TGCGCCAGCAGCGTAGTCCCGGGGGGTTCGAACACCGGGGAGCTGTTTTTT
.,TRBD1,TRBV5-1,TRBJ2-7,CASSLMAGTETYEQYF,TGCGCCAGCAGCTTGATGGCCGGGACAGAAACCTACGAGCAGTACTTC
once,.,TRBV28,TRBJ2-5,CASSSPAGPETQYF,TGTGCCAGCAGTTCCCCGGCCGGGCCGGAGACCCAGTACTTC